This T cell receptor beta chain emerged from a study of T cell responses to AZD1222 COVID-19 vaccine. Study-wide results and limits: Spike-specific TCR depth and breadth grew after two AZD1222 doses. Spike-wide vaccine-associated CD4 TCRs dominated at 160-218 and 743-854. Nearly half of spike-specific TCRs reportedly target variant regions that are unmutated in the B.1.351 and B.1.1.7 variants. Just a handful of AZD1222 recipients were seropositive at baseline.

Assay used: immunoSEQ multiplex PCR; TCRdb lists only in-frame clones, some missing. The sample holds some 150,000 clones, roughly 85% seen once. This CDR3 contains 17 residues. Germline V gene sequence: CDR1 MDHEN, CDR2 SYDVKM. V gave up 4 bases and J gave up 1 base; unmatched junction bases: 10. Concerning this clone itself: Its antigen remains unknown.

V gene TRBV28 combines with J gene TRBJ1-1; 9 nucleotides agree with TRBD1. The material was peripheral blood, obtained 28 days after the second dose of the MenACWY control vaccine. The clonotype was recovered from an adult who received the MenACWY meningococcal vaccine as a control. CDR3 bases: TGTGCCAGCAGTTCTGGGGACAGGGTTAAGGCGAACACTGAAGCTTTCTTT. It specifies CASSSGDRVKANTEAFF.